This T cell receptor (beta chain) originates from a study of T cells in localized non-small cell lung cancer. Study-wide points: Higher blood T cell density went with longer overall survival. In adjacent lung, a median about 52 of the top 100 tumor clones were found. The greatest T cell clonality was found in uninvolved adjacent lung (higher than in tumor).

V lost 1 base, J lost 8 bases, and 6 bases stayed unmatched. The CDR3 sequence is 15 residues long. Germline CDR1 SGHRS, CDR2 YFSETQ. Data came from immunoSEQ multiplex PCR; TCRdb stores just in-frame clones and leaves some out. This table holds about 16,000 clones, 70% to 90% found once. Concerning this clone itself: Its antigen is currently unknown.

The sequenced sample was peripheral blood, obtained before any cancer treatment. The receptor's source is a male donor at least 60 years old with stage I lung adenocarcinoma. The chain recombines TRBV5-1 with TRBJ2-4; 10 nucleotides agree with TRBD2. CDR3 bases: TGCGCCAGCAGCTTGCCCGACAGCGGGAGGGACATTCAGTACTTC. This gives the protein CASSLPDSGRDIQYF.